These 7 T cell receptor beta chains came from one sample sequenced in a study of T cell repertoires in cytomegalovirus infection. One entry per CDR3 protein, called by TCRdb with MiXCR from the reads. Of under 200,000 distinct CDR3 sequences listed, roughly 18% are singletons. The sequencing sample was made of CD8+ T cells from PBMCs. Receptor source: a human donor in good health (CMV status not recorded). Some clones in this sample may be carry-over from other donors' samples.

This clonotype occurred a few times. This chain links TRBV12-3 or TRBV12-4 with TRBJ1-1, with unresolved D. Trimming shortened V by 3 bases and J by 1 base, and 6 bases separated the two germline ends. The CDR3 loop spans 13 amino acids. This CDR3 is CASSFTRNTEAFF. The CDR3 DNA reads as TGTGCCAGCAGTTTTACCCGGAACACTGAAGCTTTCTTT.

The rearrangement links TRBV20-1 to TRBJ1-2; D remains ambiguous. Germline values: CDR1 DFQATT, CDR2 SNEGSKA (reference sequence). V gave up 6 bases and J gave up 1 base, with 21 bases separating them. The CDR3 loop spans 16 amino acids. Here the CDR3 DNA reads TGCAGTGCCCTCCCTCGTTATAAAGACGTTAACTATGGCTACACCTTC. Translation gives CSALPRYKDVNYGYTF.

This clonotype has just a few counts. The chain uses TRBV4-3 and TRBJ2-4; the D gene could be TRBD1 or TRBD2 (5 bases each). The CDR3 runs 15 residues. Germline V gives CDR1 LGHNA, CDR2 YSLEER. Trimming took 5 bases from V and 1 from J, leaving 12 bases between them. The CDR3 protein is CASSELGEAKNIQYF. For the CDR3, the DNA is TGCGCCAGCAGCGAGCTGGGGGAGGCCAAAAACATTCAGTACTTC.

The chain couples TRBV2 to TRBJ1-2; tentatively, D is TRBD1 (5 bases). The V gene lost 8 bases and the J gene lost 3 bases, with 19 bases spanning the gap. The CDR3 runs 15 residues. Germline V gene sequence: CDR1 SNHLY, CDR2 FYNNEI. The CDR3 sequence is CASPQYWGSDYGYTF. CDR3 in DNA: TGTGCCAGCCCCCAATACTGGGGCTCTGACTATGGCTACACCTTC.

The chain carries TRBV28 and TRBJ2-3; 7 bases align to TRBD1. CDR3 length equals 14 residues. Germline V gives CDR1 MDHEN, CDR2 SYDVKM. The trim removed 3 bases at V and 3 bases at J, leaving 3 bases unmatched. Written as DNA, the CDR3 is TGTGCCAGCAGTTTCGGGACAGTAACAGATACGCAGTATTTT. This gives the protein CASSFGTVTDTQYF.

V and J are TRBV15 and TRBJ2-7, with D perhaps TRBD1 (8 bases). Trimming removed 1 base at V and 4 bases at J, with 14 bases between. The CDR3 is 15 amino acids. CDR1 LNHNV and CDR2 YYDKDF come from the germline V gene (reference sequence). The CDR3 loop reads CATSRAHRGGYEQYF. CDR3 bases: TGTGCCACCAGCAGAGCGCACAGGGGGGGATACGAGCAGTACTTC.

This clonotype has a count of ten or more. The chain is built from TRBV28 and TRBJ2-7, with D perhaps assigned TRBD1 or TRBD2 (5 bases each). The germline V gene encodes CDR1 MDHEN and CDR2 SYDVKM. This CDR3 has 14 amino acids. Trimming removed 5 bases from V and 2 bases from J, with 13 bases in between. DNA of the CDR3: TGTGCCAGCAGTCCAGGGACGGGTACCTACGAGCAGTACTTC. Its protein product is CASSPGTGTYEQYF.